The 20 T cell receptor beta chains given below trace back to one sample, sequenced in a study of shared clonotypes between healthy human individuals. Measured with immunoSEQ multiplex PCR; TCRdb has only the in-frame clones, and not every one. The data contain some 2.4 million clones, roughly 93% of them seen just once; the ten biggest clones take up roughly 0.36%. Sequenced input: naive CD4+ T cells from PBMCs. Subset reported: CD45RA+ positively selected. Receptors were obtained from a man younger than 35 in good health. Some clones in this sample may be carry-over from other donors' samples.

The chain has TRBV7-9 and TRBJ2-1; TRBD2 aligns across 7 bases. The V segment lost 1 base and the J segment 3 bases; nucleotides outside the gene matches: 3. Germline V lookup: CDR1 SEHNR, CDR2 FQNEAQ (reference sequence). There are 15 residues in the CDR3. The CDR3 loop is CASSLVSGVYNEQFF. The CDR3 bases are TGTGCCAGCAGCTTAGTGAGCGGGGTCTACAATGAGCAGTTCTTC.

This CDR3 is CASSLRWSGGITDTQYF. The CDR3 bases are TGTGCCAGCAGCTTACGATGGAGCGGGGGAATCACAGATACGCAGTATTTT. The chain employs TRBV7-8 and TRBJ2-3, with 8 bases fitting TRBD2. Per germline, CDR1 SGHVS and CDR2 FQNEAQ. With V trimmed by 2 bases and J by 2 bases, 9 bases remained unmatched. CDR3 length equals 17 residues.

The chain joins TRBV28 to TRBJ1-5; perhaps TRBD1 as D (6 bases). In germline, CDR1 is MDHEN, CDR2 SYDVKM. V was clipped by 3 bases and J by 5 bases, with 14 bases between them. The CDR3 loop spans 15 amino acids. CDR3 nucleotide sequence: TGTGCCAGCAGTTTTCCGGACAGTCTACATCAGCCCCAGCATTTT. It yields the protein CASSFPDSLHQPQHF.

As to this clone: Other DNA sequences of this sample code for an identical CDR3. The chain joins TRBV5-1 to TRBJ2-1; D is unresolved. The CDR3 extends over 13 amino acids. V lost 1 base and J lost 6, with 8 bases in between. Germline V gives CDR1 SGHRS, CDR2 YFSETQ. CDR3 sequence: CASSLLGSNEQFF. The CDR3 nucleotides are TGCGCCAGCAGCTTGTTGGGATCCAATGAGCAGTTCTTC.

This clone has a single count. The gene calls are TRBV11-1 and TRBJ1-6; D is uncertain. Germline-derived CDR1 and CDR2 are SGHAT and FQDESV (reference sequence). The CDR3 has 14 residues. V dropped 1 base and J dropped 10 bases, with 11 bases sitting between them. DNA for the CDR3: TGTGCCAGCAGCTTAGAGAGGAGTCGGTCACCCCTCCACTTT. Residues: CASSLERSRSPLHF. Variable domain in full (rest from reference TRBV11-1 and TRBJ1-6): EAEVAQSPRYKITEKSQAVAFWCDPISGHATLYWYRQILGQGPELLVQFQDESVVDDSQLPKDRFSAERLKGVDSTLKIQPAELGDSAMYLCASSLERSRSPLHFGNGTRLTVT.

V is TRBV6-5 and J is TRBJ2-3; the D call may be TRBD1 or TRBD2 (5 bases each). Trimming took off 2 bases at V and 3 bases at J, with 12 bases between the two ends. From germline, CDR1 is MNHEY and CDR2 SVGAGI. The CDR3 has 15 residues. CDR3 region: CASSYGGAETDTQYF. CDR3 sequence (DNA): TGTGCCAGCAGTTACGGGGGAGCGGAAACAGATACGCAGTATTTT.

This chain uses TRBV27 with TRBJ2-1; 12 bases agree with TRBD2. Germline loops: CDR1 MNHEY, CDR2 SMNVEV (reference sequence). The CDR3 has 15 residues. V shed 5 bases and J 8 bases; nucleotides not matched to a gene: 7. The CDR3 spells CASSPRTSGNDEQFF. The DNA for the CDR3 is TGTGCCAGCAGTCCACGGACTAGCGGGAATGATGAGCAGTTCTTC.

This clone appeared once. The CDR3 DNA is TGTGCCAGCAGCTTGCCCGGCCGCGGACGCGAGCAGTACTTC. Translated, it gives CASSLPGRGREQYF. This chain links TRBV28 with TRBJ2-7; D remains ambiguous. The CDR3 is 14 residues long. Germline loops: CDR1 MDHEN, CDR2 SYDVKM. Trimming removed 6 bases at V and 6 bases at J, with 18 bases between. Drawing the rest from reference TRBV28 and TRBJ2-7, the complete variable domain is DVKVTQSSRYLVKRTGEKVFLECVQDMDHENMFWYRQDPGLGLRLIYFSYDVKMKEKGDIPEGYSVSREKKERFSLILESASTNQTSMYLCASSLPGRGREQYFGPGTRLTVT.

The gene calls are TRBV30 and TRBJ2-7; 9 bases agree with TRBD2. Germline V gene data show CDR1 as GTSNPN and CDR2 as SVGIG (reference sequence). There are 14 residues in the CDR3. Losses at the gene ends were 2 bases for V and 6 bases for J; bases not matched to a gene: 8. The DNA for the CDR3 is TGTGCCTGGAGTATCGGCGGGAGGGCCGTCGAGCAGTACTTC. Translating it yields CAWSIGGRAVEQYF.

The V call is TRBV28, the J call TRBJ1-1; no firm D call. Germline lookup yields CDR1 MDHEN and CDR2 SYDVKM. V dropped 4 bases and J dropped 6 bases, with 18 bases sitting between them. The CDR3 runs to 15 residues. The CDR3: CASSSQVFRSSEAFF. The DNA of the CDR3 is TGTGCCAGCAGTTCCCAGGTCTTCAGGTCGTCTGAAGCTTTCTTT.

This clone is a singleton in its sample. V gene TRBV4-2 combines with J gene TRBJ2-2; D is uncertain. Germline assignment: CDR1 LGHNA and CDR2 YNFKEQ. The CDR3 covers 15 residues. Trimming pared 4 bases from V and 1 base from J, leaving 10 bases between. The CDR3 sequence: CASSRDLENTGELFF. CDR3 nucleotide sequence: TGTGCCAGCAGCCGAGACTTAGAGAACACCGGGGAGCTGTTTTTT.

This chain joins TRBV5-1 and TRBJ2-1; 15 nucleotides agree with TRBD2. This CDR3 is built from 16 residues. After removal of 2 bases from V and 8 bases from J, the junction contained 5 bases not matched to a gene. Germline CDR1 SGHRS, CDR2 YFSETQ. CDR3 DNA sequence: TGCGCCAGCAGCTTAGCGGGACTAGCGGGGGGCTATGAGCAGTTCTTC. This sequence encodes CASSLAGLAGGYEQFF. Based on the CDR3 plus reference TRBV5-1 and TRBJ2-1, the full variable domain is KAGVTQTPRYLIKTRGQQVTLSCSPISGHRSVSWYQQTPGQGLQFLFEYFSETQRNKGNFPGRFSGRQFSNSRSEMNVSTLELGDSALYLCASSLAGLAGGYEQFFGPGTRLTVL.

The V gene is TRBV30, the J gene TRBJ2-2; 8 bases map to TRBD1. After removal of 3 bases from V and 8 bases from J, the junction contained 5 bases not matched to a gene. Germline V lookup: CDR1 GTSNPN, CDR2 SVGIG (reference sequence). The CDR3 contains 13 residues. The CDR3 nucleotides read TGTGCCTGGAGAAGGACAGGGAGAGGGGAGCTGTTTTTT. This gives the protein CAWRRTGRGELFF.

In this sample, this clone turned up a few times. The rearrangement joins TRBV29-1 to TRBJ1-4, with TRBD1 identical over 7 bases. Germline CDR1 SQVTM, CDR2 ANQGSEA. The trim removed 6 bases at V and 7 bases at J, leaving 5 bases unmatched. CDR3 length: 12 residues. The CDR3 spells CSVGQRTEKLFF. The CDR3 nucleotides read TGCAGCGTGGGACAGAGAACTGAAAAACTGTTTTTT.

The CDR3 is CASSPTPSLEQYF. In DNA, the CDR3 is TGTGCCAGCAGCCCCACCCCGTCCCTCGAGCAGTACTTC. The chain recombines TRBV7-9 with TRBJ2-7; D is uncertain. Trimming pared 5 bases from V and 6 bases from J, leaving 14 bases between. The CDR3 runs to 13 residues. Germline CDR1 and CDR2: SEHNR and FQNEAQ (reference sequence).

This clone was seen once. The same CDR3 also results from other DNA sequences found in this sample. The chain couples TRBV2 to TRBJ2-7; 8 bases match TRBD1. Trimming took 4 bases from V and 2 from J; bases not matched to a gene: 1. The CDR3 sequence is 13 residues long. Germline V gene sequence: CDR1 SNHLY, CDR2 FYNNEI. CDR3 in amino acids: CASSGQGTYEQYF. In DNA, the CDR3 is TGTGCCAGCAGTGGACAGGGGACCTACGAGCAGTACTTC.

This rearrangement joins TRBV29-1 to TRBJ2-7; D is possibly TRBD1 (7 bases). The germline V and J ends were trimmed by 2 bases and 7 bases, with 12 bases remaining between them. CDR3 length: 12 amino acids. Per the germline V gene, CDR1 is SQVTM and CDR2 is ANQGSEA. The CDR3 region has the DNA TGCAGCGTTGAATCAGGGGGGAAAGAGCAGTACTTC. It specifies CSVESGGKEQYF.

A single count supports this clone. The rearrangement joins TRBV28 to TRBJ2-3; 12 bases match TRBD2. Trimming removed 5 bases from V and 3 bases from J; junction bases left unmatched: 18. Germline V gives CDR1 MDHEN, CDR2 SYDVKM. This CDR3 spans 20 amino acids. The CDR3 sequence is CASSPSGLAGNVLVTDTQYF. CDR3 bases: TGTGCCAGCAGTCCCTCCGGACTAGCGGGAAATGTATTGGTTACAGATACGCAGTATTTT.

The chain employs TRBV11-1 and TRBJ1-6; TRBD1 is a possible D gene (6 bases). The CDR3 spans 16 residues. Germline CDR1 and CDR2: SGHAT and FQDESV (reference sequence). The ends were cut back, 1 base at V and 10 bases at J, with 17 bases in the middle. CDR3 nucleotide sequence: TGTGCCAGCAGCTTAGACCGGGGGCGCCGGGGGTCACCCCTCCACTTT. Protein sequence: CASSLDRGRRGSPLHF.

The chain links TRBV30 to TRBJ2-1, with a tentative D call TRBD1 (5 bases). V gave up 8 bases and J gave up 0 bases, with 20 bases separating them. CDR3 length: 16 amino acids. The V gene's germline CDR1 is GTSNPN and CDR2 SVGIG (reference sequence). The CDR3 loop reads CAVTGLRTSSYNEQFF. The CDR3 region has the DNA TGTGCCGTTACAGGTCTGCGGACGAGCTCCTACAATGAGCAGTTCTTC.